This T cell receptor beta chain was sequenced in a study of cytomegalovirus exposure and HLA in healthy donors. Across the whole study: Earlier results showed approximately 110 million unique TCR beta sequences derived from 150 million to 200 million T cells.

Among the donors, all were healthy bone marrow donors. This CDR3 spans 14 amino acids. CDR1 GTSNPN and CDR2 SVGIG come from the germline V gene (reference sequence). V lost 3 bases and J 6 bases, leaving 17 bases between the germline ends. PCR primers comprised 60 Vbeta and 13 Jbeta primers. Produced via immunoSEQ multiplex PCR; TCRdb's table is partial and in-frame only. Here the sample spans over 60,000 clones, over 70% being singletons. V and J are TRBV30 and TRBJ1-1; D may be TRBD1 (5 bases). Sequenced material: PBMCs. The clonotype was recovered from a man between 65 and 85 years old in good health and CMV-seronegative. DNA for the CDR3: TGTGCCTGGAGCCCTACGCTTAGGGGCGCTGAAGCTTTCTTT. This translates into CAWSPTLRGAEAFF. The whole variable domain, remainder taken from reference TRBV30 and TRBJ1-1, is SQTIHQWPATLVQPVGSPLSLECTVEGTSNPNLYWYRQAAGRGLQLLFYSVGIGQISSEVPQNLSASRPQDRQFILSSKKLLLSDSGFYLCAWSPTLRGAEAFFGQGTRLTVV.